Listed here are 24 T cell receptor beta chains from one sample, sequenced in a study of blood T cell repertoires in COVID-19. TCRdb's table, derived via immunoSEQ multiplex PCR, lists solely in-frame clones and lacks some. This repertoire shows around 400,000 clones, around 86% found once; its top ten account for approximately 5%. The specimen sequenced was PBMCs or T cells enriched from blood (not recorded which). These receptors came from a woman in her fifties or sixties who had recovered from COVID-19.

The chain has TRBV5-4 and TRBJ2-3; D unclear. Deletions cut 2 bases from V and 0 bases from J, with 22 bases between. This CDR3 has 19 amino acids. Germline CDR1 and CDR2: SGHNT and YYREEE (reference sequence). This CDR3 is CASSFYTVNVLVSTDTQYF. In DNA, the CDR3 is TGTGCCAGCAGCTTCTATACCGTCAATGTTCTCGTAAGCACAGATACGCAGTATTTT.

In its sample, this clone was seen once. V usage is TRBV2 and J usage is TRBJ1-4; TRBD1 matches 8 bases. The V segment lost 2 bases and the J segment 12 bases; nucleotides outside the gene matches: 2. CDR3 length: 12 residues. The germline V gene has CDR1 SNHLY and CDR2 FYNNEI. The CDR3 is CASSESTGELFF. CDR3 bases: TGTGCCAGCAGTGAATCGACAGGGGAACTGTTTTTT.

CDR3 loop: CASSLGGAHEAFF. Here the CDR3 DNA reads TGTGCCAGCAGCTTGGGTGGGGCCCATGAAGCTTTCTTT. The V call is TRBV7-9, the J call TRBJ1-1; tentatively, D is TRBD1 (5 bases). This CDR3 contains 13 residues. Germline V CDR1 and CDR2: SEHNR, FQNEAQ (reference sequence). V was pared by 3 bases and J by 7 bases, with 12 bases between.

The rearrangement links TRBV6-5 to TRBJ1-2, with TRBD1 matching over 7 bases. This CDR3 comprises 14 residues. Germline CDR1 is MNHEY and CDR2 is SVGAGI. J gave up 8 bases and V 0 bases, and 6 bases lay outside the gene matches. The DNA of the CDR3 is TGTGCCAGCAGTTACTCAGGGGGCGGTAGGGGCTACACCTTC. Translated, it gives CASSYSGGGRGYTF.

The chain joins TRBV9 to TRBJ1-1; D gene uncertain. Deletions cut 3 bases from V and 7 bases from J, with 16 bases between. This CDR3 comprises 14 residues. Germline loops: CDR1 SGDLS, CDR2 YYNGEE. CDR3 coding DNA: TGTGCCAGCAGCGACCTGGCCGCAGGAGGTGAAGCTTTCTTT. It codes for CASSDLAAGGEAFF.

The CDR3 spells CASSPHSTDTEAFF. CDR3 DNA: TGTGCCAGCTCACCACATTCGACAGACACTGAAGCTTTCTTT. V usage is TRBV18 and J usage is TRBJ1-1; the D gene is possibly TRBD1 (5 bases). V gave up 1 base and J gave up 3 bases, with 9 bases separating them. Germline V gene data show CDR1 as KGHSH and CDR2 as LQKENI. The CDR3 is 14 amino acids. Supplemented by reference TRBV18 and TRBJ1-1, the full variable domain reads NAGVMQNPRHLVRRRGQEARLRCSPMKGHSHVYWYRQLPEEGLKFMVYLQKENIIDESGMPKERFSAEFPKEGPSILRIQQVVRGDSAAYFCASSPHSTDTEAFFGQGTRLTVV.

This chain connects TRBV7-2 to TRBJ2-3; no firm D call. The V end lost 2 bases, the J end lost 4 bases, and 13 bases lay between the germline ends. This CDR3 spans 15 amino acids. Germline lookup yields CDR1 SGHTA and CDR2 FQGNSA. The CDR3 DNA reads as TGTGCCAGCAGCTTAATCATCGAGGCCGCAGATACGCAGTATTTT. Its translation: CASSLIIEAADTQYF.

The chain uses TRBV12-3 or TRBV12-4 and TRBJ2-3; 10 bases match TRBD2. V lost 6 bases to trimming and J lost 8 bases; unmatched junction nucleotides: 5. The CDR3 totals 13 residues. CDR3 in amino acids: CASRTSGLGTQYF. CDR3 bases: TGTGCCAGCAGGACTAGCGGGTTGGGTACGCAGTATTTT.

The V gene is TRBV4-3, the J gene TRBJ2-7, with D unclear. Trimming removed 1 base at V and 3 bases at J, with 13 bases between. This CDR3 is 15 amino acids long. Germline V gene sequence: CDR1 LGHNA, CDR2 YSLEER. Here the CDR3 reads CASSQARDTFYEQYF. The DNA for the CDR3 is TGCGCCAGCAGCCAAGCAAGAGACACGTTCTACGAGCAGTACTTC.

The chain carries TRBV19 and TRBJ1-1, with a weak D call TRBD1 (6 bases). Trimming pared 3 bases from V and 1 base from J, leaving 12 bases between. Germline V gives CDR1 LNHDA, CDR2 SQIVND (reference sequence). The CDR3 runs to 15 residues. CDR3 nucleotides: TGTGCCAGTAGTATGGGGGACACCCGGAACACTGAAGCTTTCTTT. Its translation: CASSMGDTRNTEAFF. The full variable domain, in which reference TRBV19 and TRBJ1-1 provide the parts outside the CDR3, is DGGITQSPKYLFRKEGQNVTLSCEQNLNHDAMYWYRQDPGQGLRLIYYSQIVNDFQKGDIAEGYSVSREKKESFPLTVTSAQKNPTAFYLCASSMGDTRNTEAFFGQGTRLTVV.

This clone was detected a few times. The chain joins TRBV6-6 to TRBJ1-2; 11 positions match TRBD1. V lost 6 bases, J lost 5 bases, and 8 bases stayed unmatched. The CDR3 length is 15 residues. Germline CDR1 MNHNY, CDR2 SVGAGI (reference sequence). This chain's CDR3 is CASRHPGQGVYGYTF. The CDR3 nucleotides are TGTGCCAGCAGACACCCGGGACAGGGGGTATATGGCTACACCTTC.

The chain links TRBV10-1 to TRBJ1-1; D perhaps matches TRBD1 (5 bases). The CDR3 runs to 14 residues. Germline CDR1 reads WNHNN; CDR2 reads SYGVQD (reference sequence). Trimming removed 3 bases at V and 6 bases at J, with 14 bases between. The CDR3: CASSERGGRSEAFF. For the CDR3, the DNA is TGCGCCAGCAGTGAAAGGGGTGGACGTTCTGAAGCTTTCTTT.

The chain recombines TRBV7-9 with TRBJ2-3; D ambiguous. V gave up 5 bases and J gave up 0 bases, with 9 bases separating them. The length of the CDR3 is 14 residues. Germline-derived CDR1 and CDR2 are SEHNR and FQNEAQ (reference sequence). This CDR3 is CASSVDGSTDTQYF. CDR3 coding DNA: TGTGCCAGCAGCGTAGACGGGAGCACAGATACGCAGTATTTT.

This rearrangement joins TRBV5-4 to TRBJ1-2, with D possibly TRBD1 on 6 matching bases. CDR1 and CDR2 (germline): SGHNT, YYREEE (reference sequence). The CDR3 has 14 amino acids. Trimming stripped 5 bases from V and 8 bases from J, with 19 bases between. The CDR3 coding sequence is TGTGCCAGCAGTCATCCAAACAGGGAAAGGGGCTACACCTTC. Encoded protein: CASSHPNRERGYTF.

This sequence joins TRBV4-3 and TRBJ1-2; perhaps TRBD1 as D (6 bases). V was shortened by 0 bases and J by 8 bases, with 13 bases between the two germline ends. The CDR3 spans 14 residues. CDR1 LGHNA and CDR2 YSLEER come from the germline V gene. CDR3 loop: CASSQDIGGQGYTF. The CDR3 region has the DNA TGCGCCAGCAGCCAAGATATCGGGGGGCAGGGCTACACCTTC.

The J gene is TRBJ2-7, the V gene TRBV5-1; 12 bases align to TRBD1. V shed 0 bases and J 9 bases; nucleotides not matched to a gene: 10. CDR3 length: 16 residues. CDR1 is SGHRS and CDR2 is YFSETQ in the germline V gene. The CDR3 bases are TGCGCCAGCAGCTTGGTTGCGGGAGGGACAGGGGGCCTGCAGTACTTC. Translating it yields CASSLVAGGTGGLQYF. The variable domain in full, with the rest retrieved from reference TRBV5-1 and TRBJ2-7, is KAGVTQTPRYLIKTRGQQVTLSCSPISGHRSVSWYQQTPGQGLQFLFEYFSETQRNKGNFPGRFSGRQFSNSRSEMNVSTLELGDSALYLCASSLVAGGTGGLQYFGPGTRLTVT.

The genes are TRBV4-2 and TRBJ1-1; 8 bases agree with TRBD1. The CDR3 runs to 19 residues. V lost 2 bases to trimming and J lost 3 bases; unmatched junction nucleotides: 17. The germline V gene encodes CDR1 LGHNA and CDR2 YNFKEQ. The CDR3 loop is CASSQKIATRGLGDTEAFF. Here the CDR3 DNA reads TGTGCCAGCAGCCAAAAAATCGCCACCAGGGGGCTCGGGGACACTGAAGCTTTCTTT.

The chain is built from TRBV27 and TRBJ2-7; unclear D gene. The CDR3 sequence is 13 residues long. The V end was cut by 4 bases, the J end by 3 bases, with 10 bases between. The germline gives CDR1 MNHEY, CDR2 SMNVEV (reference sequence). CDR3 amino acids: CASSSSPFYEQYF. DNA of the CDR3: TGTGCCAGCAGTTCGAGCCCGTTCTACGAGCAGTACTTC.

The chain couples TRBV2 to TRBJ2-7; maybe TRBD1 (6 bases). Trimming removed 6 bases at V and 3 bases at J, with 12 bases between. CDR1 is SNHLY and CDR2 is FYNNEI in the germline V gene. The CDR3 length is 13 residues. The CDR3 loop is CASRTWGLYEQYF. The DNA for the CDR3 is TGTGCCAGCAGGACCTGGGGGCTCTACGAGCAGTACTTC.

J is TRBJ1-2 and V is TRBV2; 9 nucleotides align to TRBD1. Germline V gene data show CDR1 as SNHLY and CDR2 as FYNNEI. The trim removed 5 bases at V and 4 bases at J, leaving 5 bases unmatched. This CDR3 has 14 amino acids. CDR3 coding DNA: TGTGCCAGCAGTTTGGGGACAGGGACCTATGGCTACACCTTC. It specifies CASSLGTGTYGYTF.

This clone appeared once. The CDR3 nucleotides read TGTGCCAGCAGTGATGCCAGGGTGAACTATGGCTACACCTTC. Translation gives CASSDARVNYGYTF. J is TRBJ1-2 and V is TRBV25-1, with TRBD1 as a possible D gene (5 bases). The germline V gene encodes CDR1 MGHDK and CDR2 SYGVNS. V was pared by 3 bases and J by 2 bases, with 10 bases between. The CDR3 consists of 14 residues.

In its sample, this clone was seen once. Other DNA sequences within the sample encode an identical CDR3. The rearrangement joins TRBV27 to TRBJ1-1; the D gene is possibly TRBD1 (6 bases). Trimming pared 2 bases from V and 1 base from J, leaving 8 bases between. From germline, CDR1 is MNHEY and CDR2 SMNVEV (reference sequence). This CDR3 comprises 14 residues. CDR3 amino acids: CASSLRGANTEAFF. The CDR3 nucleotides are TGTGCCAGCAGTTTACGGGGGGCGAACACTGAAGCTTTCTTT.

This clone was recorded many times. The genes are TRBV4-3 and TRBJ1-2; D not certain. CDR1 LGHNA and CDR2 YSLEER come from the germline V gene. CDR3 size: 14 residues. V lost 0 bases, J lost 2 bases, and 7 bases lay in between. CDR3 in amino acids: CASSQDARNYGYTF. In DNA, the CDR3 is TGCGCCAGCAGCCAAGACGCCAGGAACTATGGCTACACCTTC.

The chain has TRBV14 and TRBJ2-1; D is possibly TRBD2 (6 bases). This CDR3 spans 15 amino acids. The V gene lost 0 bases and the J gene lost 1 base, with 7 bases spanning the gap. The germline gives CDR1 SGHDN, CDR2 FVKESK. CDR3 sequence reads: CASSQDGRSYNEQFF. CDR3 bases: TGTGCCAGCAGCCAAGACGGGAGATCCTACAATGAGCAGTTCTTC.